What follows are 28 T cell receptor beta chains derived from one specimen sequenced in a study of blood T cell repertoires in COVID-19. Libraries were prepared by immunoSEQ multiplex PCR; TCRdb keeps only in-frame clonotypes and omits some of them. Seen here are roughly 150,000 clones, roughly four fifths observed once, and the top ten hold around 2%. Specimen: peripheral blood. The receptor source for this set is a woman aged 80 or older with acute or convalescent COVID-19.

This clone has only one observation. This chain links TRBV5-1 with TRBJ2-7, with D maybe TRBD2 (5 bases). The V gene's germline CDR1 is SGHRS and CDR2 YFSETQ. Trimming left V 1 base short and J 3 bases short, with 14 bases between. The CDR3 is 15 residues long. The CDR3 loop reads CASSLKGGSFYEQYF. The DNA for the CDR3 is TGCGCCAGCAGCTTGAAAGGCGGGTCATTCTACGAGCAGTACTTC.

The sample holds one count of this clone. The chain has TRBV5-4 and TRBJ2-5, with D possibly matching TRBD2 (5 bases). Germline loops: CDR1 SGHNT, CDR2 YYREEE (reference sequence). The length of the CDR3 is 13 residues. V gave up 2 bases and J gave up 2 bases, with 7 bases separating them. The CDR3 DNA follows: TGTGCCAGCAGCTTCACGGGGCAAGAGACCCAGTACTTC. Translated: CASSFTGQETQYF.

This chain uses TRBV19 with TRBJ2-7; 7 positions match TRBD2. CDR1 and CDR2 from the germline V gene are LNHDA and SQIVND (reference sequence). J lost 4 bases, V lost 3 bases, and 6 bases had no gene match. This CDR3 is built from 14 residues. The CDR3 reads CASSIAGAGYEQYF. The CDR3 nucleotides read TGTGCCAGTAGTATCGCGGGAGCGGGGTACGAGCAGTACTTC.

V gene TRBV29-1 combines with J gene TRBJ1-2; D is perhaps TRBD1 (5 bases). The CDR3 extends over 13 amino acids. Trimming took 5 bases from V and 4 from J, leaving 14 bases between them. Germline CDR1 reads SQVTM; CDR2 reads ANQGSEA. The CDR3 nucleotides are TGCAGCGTTCCTCGAACAGGATTCTATGGCTACACCTTC. This sequence encodes CSVPRTGFYGYTF.

The V call is TRBV5-1, the J call TRBJ2-3, with D possibly being TRBD2 (7 bases). Germline V lookup: CDR1 SGHRS, CDR2 YFSETQ. The CDR3 extends over 14 amino acids. V lost 7 bases and J lost 2, with 14 bases in between. CDR3 DNA: TGCGCCAGCTGGGGAGGGACATACACAGATACGCAGTATTTT. Protein sequence: CASWGGTYTDTQYF.

This clone was observed a few times. This chain connects TRBV6-1 to TRBJ1-2; no clear D. CDR3 length equals 13 residues. Germline CDR1 and CDR2: MNHNS and SASEGT. The V gene lost 3 bases and the J gene lost 7 bases, with 12 bases spanning the gap. For the CDR3, the DNA is TGTGCCAGCAGTGAGGGCACAGTCGGTGGCTACACCTTC. It encodes CASSEGTVGGYTF.

The chain carries TRBV30 and TRBJ1-1; TRBD1 might be the D (5 bases). This CDR3 has 14 residues. CDR1 is GTSNPN, CDR2 SVGIG, per germline (reference sequence). V lost 1 base, J lost 1 base, and 10 bases lay in between. CDR3 in DNA: TGTGCCTGGAGTGCAACCAGGGCGAACACTGAAGCTTTCTTT. This sequence encodes CAWSATRANTEAFF.

V usage is TRBV5-1 and J usage is TRBJ2-5; TRBD1 matches 7 bases. Germline V gene lookup returns CDR1 SGHRS and CDR2 YFSETQ. V lost 1 base and J lost 7; bases outside the gene matches: 7. This CDR3 spans 14 amino acids. CDR3 in amino acids: CASSLKGADVTQYF. For the CDR3, the DNA is TGCGCCAGCAGCTTGAAGGGGGCGGATGTGACCCAGTACTTC.

Concerning this clone itself: Additional DNA sequences in this sample encode the identical CDR3. V gene TRBV19 combines with J gene TRBJ1-1, with D maybe TRBD1 (5 bases). V was clipped by 3 bases and J by 0 bases, with 8 bases between them. The CDR3 extends over 14 amino acids. The germline CDR1 and CDR2 sequences are LNHDA and SQIVND (reference sequence). As DNA, the CDR3 is TGTGCCAGTAGTATTACGGGGGTGAACACTGAAGCTTTCTTT. As protein: CASSITGVNTEAFF. Using reference TRBV19 and TRBJ1-1 for the parts outside the CDR3, the full variable domain is DGGITQSPKYLFRKEGQNVTLSCEQNLNHDAMYWYRQDPGQGLRLIYYSQIVNDFQKGDIAEGYSVSREKKESFPLTVTSAQKNPTAFYLCASSITGVNTEAFFGQGTRLTVV.

The chain links TRBV5-4 to TRBJ2-6, with D hard to call. Germline CDR1 and CDR2: SGHNT and YYREEE (reference sequence). Trimming pared 0 bases from V and 0 bases from J, leaving 10 bases between. The CDR3 runs 17 residues. CDR3 sequence: CASSLDPTVSGANVLTF. CDR3 nucleotides: TGTGCCAGCAGCTTGGACCCTACTGTCTCTGGGGCCAACGTCCTGACTTTC.

This sequence joins TRBV10-1 and TRBJ2-1, with D possibly TRBD1 on 5 matching bases. Germline V gene data show CDR1 as WNHNN and CDR2 as SYGVQD (reference sequence). This CDR3 is 12 amino acids long. With 4 bases removed from V and 7 bases from J, the gap between germline ends came to 8 bases. The CDR3 sequence: CASSAGINEQFF. DNA of the CDR3: TGCGCCAGCAGTGCAGGGATAAATGAGCAGTTCTTC.

The chain combines TRBV28 with TRBJ2-7; D call uncertain. Per the germline V gene, CDR1 is MDHEN and CDR2 is SYDVKM. The CDR3 consists of 12 residues. V was cut by 10 bases and J by 2 bases, with 12 bases left in between. DNA of the CDR3: TGTGCCACCACGAGAGGTCCCTACGAGCAGTACTTC. Translating it yields CATTRGPYEQYF. Based on the CDR3 plus reference TRBV28 and TRBJ2-7, the full variable domain is DVKVTQSSRYLVKRTGEKVFLECVQDMDHENMFWYRQDPGLGLRLIYFSYDVKMKEKGDIPEGYSVSREKKERFSLILESASTNQTSMYLCATTRGPYEQYFGPGTRLTVT.

This clone was found a few times. The V call is TRBV19, the J call TRBJ1-1, with 8 nucleotides matching TRBD1. The CDR3 consists of 14 residues. Germline loops: CDR1 LNHDA, CDR2 SQIVND (reference sequence). The junction had 3 bases not matched to a gene; V was cut back by 3 bases and J by 3 bases. The CDR3 reads CASSIRGRYTEAFF. CDR3 coding DNA: TGTGCCAGTAGTATCAGGGGGCGGTACACTGAAGCTTTCTTT.

This clone was seen more than once but under ten times. This rearrangement joins TRBV28 to TRBJ1-2, with 7 bases aligning to TRBD1. The CDR3 consists of 11 residues. The trim removed 4 bases at V and 12 bases at J, leaving 5 bases unmatched. Per germline, CDR1 MDHEN and CDR2 SYDVKM. CDR3 coding DNA: TGTGCCAGCAGTTCCCCGACAGGGAACACCTTC. Protein: CASSSPTGNTF.

The chain links TRBV27 to TRBJ1-6, with D unclear. Germline V gene lookup returns CDR1 MNHEY and CDR2 SMNVEV (reference sequence). V was clipped by 2 bases and J by 7 bases, with 9 bases between them. The CDR3 loop spans 14 amino acids. Here the CDR3 reads CASSLGGRNSPLHF. The CDR3 nucleotides read TGTGCCAGCAGTTTAGGAGGGAGAAATTCACCCCTCCACTTT.

The chain has TRBV28 and TRBJ1-5; TRBD1 matches 7 bases. Germline CDR1 and CDR2: MDHEN and SYDVKM. The V and J ends lost 2 bases and 7 bases, in that order; junction bases with no gene match: 8. The CDR3 covers 15 residues. The CDR3 nucleotides read TGTGCCAGCAGTTTAAACAGGGGATATCGGCAGCCCCAGCATTTT. It translates to CASSLNRGYRQPQHF.

Turning to this clone: One end of the junction does not line up with germline, which may come from a read error. V is TRBV7-7 and J is TRBJ2-5; the match to TRBD1 covers 10 bases. The CDR3 loop spans 15 amino acids. Germline lookup yields CDR1 SSHAT and CDR2 FNYEAQ (reference sequence). CDR3: CASSFSPGQGETQYF. The CDR3 DNA reads TGTGCTAGCAGCTTTTCCCCGGGACAGGGGGAGACCCAGTACTTC.

This sequence joins TRBV7-9 and TRBJ1-2; weak D call: TRBD1 (6 bases). The ends were cut back, 5 bases at V and 4 bases at J, with 11 bases in the middle. In germline, CDR1 is SEHNR, CDR2 FQNEAQ (reference sequence). The CDR3 is 13 residues long. The CDR3 DNA is TGTGCCAGCAGCCGCCCAGGGGCCTATGGCTACACCTTC. It yields the protein CASSRPGAYGYTF.

The chain recombines TRBV15 with TRBJ2-4; TRBD1 might be the D (5 bases). V lost 0 bases, J lost 8 bases, and 11 bases lay in between. This CDR3 is 14 amino acids long. Germline assignment: CDR1 LNHNV and CDR2 YYDKDF (reference sequence). The CDR3 region has the DNA TGTGCCACCAGCAGAGAAGGGGTTGGGGACATTCAGTACTTC. It translates to CATSREGVGDIQYF. Together with reference TRBV15 and TRBJ2-4, the CDR3 gives the full variable domain: DAMVIQNPRYQVTQFGKPVTLSCSQTLNHNVMYWYQQKSSQAPKLLFHYYDKDFNNEADTPDNFQSRRPNTSFCFLDIRSPGLGDTAMYLCATSREGVGDIQYFGAGTRLSVL.

The gene calls are TRBV5-1 and TRBJ1-6; no clear D gene. V dropped 4 bases and J dropped 7 bases, with 12 bases sitting between them. CDR3 length: 14 residues. Germline V CDR1 and CDR2: SGHRS, YFSETQ. DNA of the CDR3: TGCGCCAGCAGCCTGACTGTAGGCAATTCACCCCTCCACTTT. It is translated as CASSLTVGNSPLHF. Full variable domain (outside the CDR3, taken from reference TRBV5-1 and TRBJ1-6): KAGVTQTPRYLIKTRGQQVTLSCSPISGHRSVSWYQQTPGQGLQFLFEYFSETQRNKGNFPGRFSGRQFSNSRSEMNVSTLELGDSALYLCASSLTVGNSPLHFGNGTRLTVT.

The chain is built from TRBV28 and TRBJ2-7, with 8 bases identical to TRBD2. In germline, CDR1 is MDHEN, CDR2 SYDVKM. The CDR3 has 15 amino acids. The V segment lost 4 bases and the J segment 2 bases; nucleotides outside the gene matches: 7. In DNA, the CDR3 is TGTGCCAGCAGTTCCTACCGGGGGGGGGCCTACGAGCAGTACTTC. Residues: CASSSYRGGAYEQYF.

This rearrangement joins TRBV7-9 to TRBJ2-7; 13 bases agree with TRBD2. The length of the CDR3 is 16 residues. J gave up 7 bases and V 5 bases, and 11 bases lay outside the gene matches. CDR1 is SEHNR and CDR2 is FQNEAQ in the germline V gene (reference sequence). The CDR3 sequence: CASSPRLAGLAGEQYF. The CDR3, as DNA: TGTGCCAGCAGCCCTCGTCTCGCGGGACTAGCGGGAGAGCAGTACTTC.

The sample holds a few counts of this clone. CDR3 in DNA: TGTGCCAGCAGCTTAACCGGGGGGTTGGCAGATACGCAGTATTTT. It translates to CASSLTGGLADTQYF. The chain joins TRBV7-9 to TRBJ2-3, with 7 bases identical to TRBD2. Germline V gene sequence: CDR1 SEHNR, CDR2 FQNEAQ (reference sequence). Trimming at V came to 2 bases and at J to 4 bases, leaving 6 bases not matched to a gene. CDR3 length: 15 residues. The full variable domain, in which reference TRBV7-9 and TRBJ2-3 provide the parts outside the CDR3, is DTGVSQNPRHKITKRGQNVTFRCDPISEHNRLYWYRQTLGQGPEFLTYFQNEAQLEKSRLLSDRFSAERPKGSFSTLEIQRTEQGDSAMYLCASSLTGGLADTQYFGPGTRLTVL.

V gene TRBV5-4 combines with J gene TRBJ1-3; D is undetermined. Trimming took off 1 base at V and 0 bases at J, with 8 bases between the two ends. The CDR3 sequence is 15 residues long. Germline CDR1 is SGHNT and CDR2 is YYREEE (reference sequence). The CDR3 DNA reads TGTGCCAGCAGCTTGTGGCCCACCTCTGGAAACACCATATATTTT. Translation gives CASSLWPTSGNTIYF.

CDR3 DNA sequence: TGTGCCAGCAGCGTACGAGGGACTAAAGAATATACGCAGTATTTT. Protein sequence: CASSVRGTKEYTQYF. The genes are TRBV9 and TRBJ2-3; 7 nucleotides match TRBD2. J lost 7 bases, V lost 1 base, and 9 bases had no gene match. Germline V lookup: CDR1 SGDLS, CDR2 YYNGEE. The CDR3 loop spans 15 amino acids.

V and J are TRBV9 and TRBJ2-2, with D uncertain. Germline V gives CDR1 SGDLS, CDR2 YYNGEE. This CDR3 contains 16 residues. V was clipped by 0 bases and J by 2 bases, with 11 bases between them. CDR3 DNA sequence: TGTGCCAGCAGCGTAGGCGTTCTAGATAACACCGGGGAGCTGTTTTTT. This translates into CASSVGVLDNTGELFF.

The genes are TRBV19 and TRBJ1-5, with D perhaps matching TRBD1 (6 bases). There are 15 residues in the CDR3. Trimming left V 1 base short and J 2 bases short, with 9 bases between. Germline V gene data show CDR1 as LNHDA and CDR2 as SQIVND (reference sequence). The CDR3 DNA reads TGTGCCAGTAGTATAGCATCAGGGGGCAATCAGCCCCAGCATTTT. Its translation is CASSIASGGNQPQHF.

The rearrangement joins TRBV5-5 to TRBJ1-5; weak D call: TRBD1 (5 bases). Germline lookup yields CDR1 SGHKS and CDR2 YYEKEE (reference sequence). The ends were cut back, 0 bases at V and 5 bases at J, with 12 bases in the middle. The CDR3 totals 15 residues. CDR3: CASSLESREYQPQHF. CDR3 nucleotides: TGTGCCAGCAGCTTGGAAAGCAGGGAATATCAGCCCCAGCATTTT.